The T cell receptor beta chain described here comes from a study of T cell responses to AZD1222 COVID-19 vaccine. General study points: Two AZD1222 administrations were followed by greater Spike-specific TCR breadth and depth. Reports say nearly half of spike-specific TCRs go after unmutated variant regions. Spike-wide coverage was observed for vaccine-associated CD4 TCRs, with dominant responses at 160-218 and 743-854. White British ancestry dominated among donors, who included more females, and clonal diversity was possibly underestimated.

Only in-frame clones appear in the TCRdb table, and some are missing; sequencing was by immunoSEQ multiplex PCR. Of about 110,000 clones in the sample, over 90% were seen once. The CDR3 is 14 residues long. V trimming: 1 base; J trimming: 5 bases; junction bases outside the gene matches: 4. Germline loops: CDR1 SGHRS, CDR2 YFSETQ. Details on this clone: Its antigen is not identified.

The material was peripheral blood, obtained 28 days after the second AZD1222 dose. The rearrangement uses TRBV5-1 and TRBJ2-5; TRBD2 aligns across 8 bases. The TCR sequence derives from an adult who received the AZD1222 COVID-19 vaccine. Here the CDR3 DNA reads TGCGCCAGCAGCTTGTACGGGACTAGGGAGACCCAGTACTTC. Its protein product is CASSLYGTRETQYF.